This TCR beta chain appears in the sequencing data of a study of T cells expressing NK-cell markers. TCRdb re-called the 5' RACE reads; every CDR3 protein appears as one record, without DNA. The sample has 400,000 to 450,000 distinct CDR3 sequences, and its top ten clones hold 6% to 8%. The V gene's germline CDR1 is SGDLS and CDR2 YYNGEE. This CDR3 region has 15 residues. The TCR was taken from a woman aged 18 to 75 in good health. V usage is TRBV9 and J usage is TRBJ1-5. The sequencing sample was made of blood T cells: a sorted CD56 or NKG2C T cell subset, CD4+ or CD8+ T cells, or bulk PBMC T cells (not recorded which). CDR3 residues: CASSAWGVQNQPQHF.